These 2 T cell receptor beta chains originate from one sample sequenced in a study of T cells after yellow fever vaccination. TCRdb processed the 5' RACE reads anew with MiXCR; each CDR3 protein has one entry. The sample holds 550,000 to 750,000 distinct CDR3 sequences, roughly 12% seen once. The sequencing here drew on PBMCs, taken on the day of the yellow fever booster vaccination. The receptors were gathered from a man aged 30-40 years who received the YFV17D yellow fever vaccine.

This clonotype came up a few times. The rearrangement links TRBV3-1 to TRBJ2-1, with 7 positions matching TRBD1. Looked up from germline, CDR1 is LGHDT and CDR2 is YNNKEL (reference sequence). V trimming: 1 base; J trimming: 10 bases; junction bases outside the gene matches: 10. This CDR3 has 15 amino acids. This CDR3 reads CASSQAGTVVGEQFF. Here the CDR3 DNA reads TGTGCCAGCAGCCAAGCCGGGACAGTGGTAGGGGAGCAGTTCTTC.

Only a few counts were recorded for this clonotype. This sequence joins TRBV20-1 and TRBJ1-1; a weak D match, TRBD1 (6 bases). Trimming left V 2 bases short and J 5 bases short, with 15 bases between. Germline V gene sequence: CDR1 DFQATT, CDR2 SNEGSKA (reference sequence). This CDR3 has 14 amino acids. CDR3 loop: CSARTGGQATEAFF. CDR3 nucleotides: TGCAGTGCTAGAACGGGGGGGCAAGCAACTGAAGCTTTCTTT.